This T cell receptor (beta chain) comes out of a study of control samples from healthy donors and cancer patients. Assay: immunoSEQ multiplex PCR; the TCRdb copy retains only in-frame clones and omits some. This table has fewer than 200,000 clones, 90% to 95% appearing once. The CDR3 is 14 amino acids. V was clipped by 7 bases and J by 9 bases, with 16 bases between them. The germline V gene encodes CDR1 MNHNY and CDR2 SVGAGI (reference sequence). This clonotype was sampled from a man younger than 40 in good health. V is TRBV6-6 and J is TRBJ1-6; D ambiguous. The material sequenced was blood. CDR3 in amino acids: CASILVGVGSPLHF. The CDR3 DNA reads TGTGCCAGCATCTTGGTGGGTGTCGGTTCACCCCTCCACTTT.